This TCR beta chain was identified in a study of CD8+CD57+ T cells in acquired aplastic anemia. Genomic DNA served as template for TCR beta VDJ and CDR3 profiling. TCRdb itself ran the reads through MiXCR, one entry per CDR3 protein. This table has over 150,000 distinct CDR3 sequences, approximately 52% appearing once. Germline trimming cut 0 bases from V and 0 bases from J; bases unmatched to any gene: 4. The CDR3 is 17 amino acids. Germline V gene sequence: CDR1 LGHNA, CDR2 YNFKEQ. This clonotype was seen at least ten times. Input material: sorted CD4+, CD8+, or CD8+CD57+ T cells (not recorded which) from PBMCs. This receptor was obtained from a human donor in good health, serving as a control. The V gene is TRBV4-2, the J gene TRBJ2-4, with 8 bases identical to TRBD1. As DNA, the CDR3 is TGTGCCAGCAGCCAAGATGGGACAGGCCTAGCCAAAAACATTCAGTACTTC. This sequence encodes CASSQDGTGLAKNIQYF.